The T cell receptor beta chain described here comes from a study of patients and donors after allogeneic stem cell transplantation. CDR3 size: 15 residues. The V gene lost 1 base and the J gene lost 7 bases, with 14 bases spanning the gap. TCRdb analysed the RT-PCR reads with MiXCR anew, one entry per CDR3 protein. The table has 150,000 to 200,000 distinct CDR3 sequences, about 29% seen once. There are a few counts of this clonotype. Sequenced: blood, either unsorted or a sorted T cell fraction (not recorded which). This chain connects TRBV12-3 or TRBV12-4 to TRBJ2-1, with D perhaps TRBD2 (5 bases). The sequence derives from a human donor who was either an allogeneic HSCT recipient or a stem cell or donor lymphocyte infusion donor (not recorded which). It is not recorded whose cells these are; they may come from a transplant donor. CDR3 DNA sequence: TGTGCCAGCAGTTTAGGAGGGAAATCTGTGAATGAGCAGTTCTTC. Translation: CASSLGGKSVNEQFF.